These 8 T cell receptor beta chains share one sample of origin, sequenced in a study of T cells in severe cutaneous drug reactions. The patients sequenced had a carbamazepine-induced Stevens-Johnson syndrome or toxic epidermal necrolysis reaction. Bulk and single-cell libraries used iRepertoire multiplex PCR with TCR subtype-specific primers. From its re-call of the multiplex PCR reads, TCRdb lists each CDR3 protein once, without DNA. The listing records 20,000 to 25,000 distinct CDR3 sequences. Sequenced: PBMCs. The receptors originated from a human donor with toxic epidermal necrolysis, a severe cutaneous drug reaction.

According to its frequency, this clonotype is medium-sized (0.01 to 0.1%). V and J are TRBV29-1 and TRBJ2-5; TCRdb calls TRBD1, which cannot be checked without DNA. The CDR3 spans 13 residues. The germline gives CDR1 SQVTM, CDR2 ANQGSEA. CDR3 in amino acids: CSVRRPLGETQYF.

CDR3 amino acids: CASSRDGEQFF. The V gene is TRBV6-5, the J gene TRBJ2-1; TCRdb returns TRBD1, unconfirmable since there is no DNA. The CDR3 runs to 11 residues. CDR1 is MNHEY, CDR2 SVGAGI, per germline.

V and J are TRBV5-8 and TRBJ2-1. Germline V lookup: CDR1 SGHTS, CDR2 YDEGEE. CDR3 length: 12 residues. The CDR3 spells CASSFRVYEQFF.

The V and J genes are TRBV10-3 and TRBJ2-7; TCRdb's D gene call, TRBD1, goes unchecked for lack of DNA. CDR1 ENHRY and CDR2 SYGVKD come from the germline V gene. CDR3 length: 15 residues. The CDR3 sequence: CAIGGGQGLSYEQYF.

This rearrangement joins TRBV11-2 to TRBJ2-5; without DNA, the TCRdb call of TRBD1 cannot be checked. The CDR3 has 14 amino acids. Germline CDR1 and CDR2: SGHAT and FQNNGV. The CDR3 sequence is CASSFDRGQETQYF.

The genes are TRBV28 and TRBJ1-3. The CDR3 totals 14 residues. From germline, CDR1 is MDHEN and CDR2 SYDVKM. Here the CDR3 reads CASSFLSGLNTIYF.

The chain carries TRBV24-1 and TRBJ2-2; the TCRdb D gene call, TRBD2, has no DNA to confirm it. The CDR3 runs to 18 residues. In germline, CDR1 is KGHDR, CDR2 SFDVKD. The CDR3 spells CATSDPSGEGIGTGELFF.

The V call is TRBV20-1, the J call TRBJ2-7; TCRdb reports TRBD1, a call that lacks DNA to check it against. The CDR3 is 21 residues long. Germline CDR1 reads DFQATT; CDR2 reads SNEGSKA (reference sequence). The CDR3 loop is CSARPDGTAKEQTPRDYEQYF.